A single sample is the source of the 22 T cell receptor beta chains below, sequenced in a study of cytomegalovirus exposure and HLA in healthy donors. 60 Vbeta and 13 Jbeta primers were used in PCR. Using immunoSEQ multiplex PCR, the repertoire was profiled, and TCRdb retains in-frame clones only, with some absent. Its listing shows some 80,000 clones. The sample taken for sequencing was PBMCs. The receptors were sampled from a woman aged 25 to 39 in good health and CMV-seronegative.

The V call is TRBV9, the J call TRBJ1-2; D is unresolved. Germline values: CDR1 SGDLS, CDR2 YYNGEE. The V end was cut by 0 bases, the J end by 8 bases, with 14 bases between. CDR3 size: 14 residues. The CDR3 region has the DNA TGTGCCAGCAGCGTAGCGAGGGAGGCGGGCGGCTACACCTTC. Amino acid sequence: CASSVAREAGGYTF.

The V and J genes are TRBV29-1 and TRBJ2-7; 9 nucleotides match TRBD1. CDR1 is SQVTM and CDR2 is ANQGSEA in the germline V gene. The ends lost 1 base at V and 0 bases at J; junction bases unmatched: 7. CDR3 length equals 16 residues. CDR3 nucleotide sequence: TGCAGCGTTGAAGTGTCGGGACAGGGAATCTCCTACGAGCAGTACTTC. It codes for CSVEVSGQGISYEQYF.

The V and J genes are TRBV4-1 and TRBJ1-2; D is uncertain. The CDR3 has 13 amino acids. V gave up 0 bases and J gave up 8 bases, with 10 bases separating them. Germline CDR1 MGHRA, CDR2 YSYEKL. The CDR3 region is CASSQDGGWGYTF. DNA of the CDR3: TGCGCCAGCAGCCAAGACGGAGGGTGGGGCTACACCTTC.

This chain links TRBV6-5 with TRBJ2-2, with a weak D call TRBD2 (6 bases). This CDR3 comprises 14 residues. V was pared by 10 bases and J by 0 bases, with 12 bases between. Germline-derived CDR1 and CDR2 are MNHEY and SVGAGI. DNA for the CDR3: TGTGCCACCAGAGCGGGCCCGAACACCGGGGAGCTGTTTTTT. It yields the protein CATRAGPNTGELFF.

The rearrangement links TRBV19 to TRBJ1-2; the D is unclear. Germline V gene sequence: CDR1 LNHDA, CDR2 SQIVND (reference sequence). This CDR3 spans 14 amino acids. Between the trimmed V and J ends, which lost 6 bases and 4 bases, there was a span of 15 bases. The CDR3 nucleotides are TGTGCCAGTAGCCGGGAGGCCCAAGGCTATGGCTACACCTTC. Translating it yields CASSREAQGYGYTF. Filled out from reference TRBV19 and TRBJ1-2, the complete variable domain reads DGGITQSPKYLFRKEGQNVTLSCEQNLNHDAMYWYRQDPGQGLRLIYYSQIVNDFQKGDIAEGYSVSREKKESFPLTVTSAQKNPTAFYLCASSREAQGYGYTFGSGTRLTVV.

V gene TRBV30 combines with J gene TRBJ1-2, with a weak D call TRBD1 (6 bases). V was pared by 4 bases and J by 7 bases, with 16 bases between. Germline V lookup: CDR1 GTSNPN, CDR2 SVGIG (reference sequence). This CDR3 has 13 amino acids. CDR3: CAWIEQGSGGYTF. As DNA, the CDR3 is TGTGCCTGGATCGAACAGGGATCTGGTGGCTACACCTTC. Full variable domain (remainder filled in from reference TRBV30 and TRBJ1-2): SQTIHQWPATLVQPVGSPLSLECTVEGTSNPNLYWYRQAAGRGLQLLFYSVGIGQISSEVPQNLSASRPQDRQFILSSKKLLLSDSGFYLCAWIEQGSGGYTFGSGTRLTVV.

The chain couples TRBV7-9 to TRBJ2-7; possibly TRBD1 for D (6 bases). Germline V lookup: CDR1 SEHNR, CDR2 FQNEAQ (reference sequence). This CDR3 contains 14 residues. The V end was cut by 5 bases, the J end by 1 base, with 12 bases between. CDR3 residues: CASSARQASYEQYF. CDR3 sequence (DNA): TGTGCCAGCAGCGCGCGACAGGCATCCTACGAGCAGTACTTC.

The rearrangement joins TRBV5-1 to TRBJ1-1; D gene unclear. CDR3 length: 13 amino acids. CDR1 is SGHRS and CDR2 is YFSETQ in the germline V gene. V was pared by 4 bases and J by 5 bases, with 12 bases between. CDR3 bases: TGCGCCAGCAGCGAGGATCTGGAAACTGAAGCTTTCTTT. It is translated as CASSEDLETEAFF.

J is TRBJ2-5 and V is TRBV5-1, with D possibly matching TRBD2 (5 bases). This CDR3 region has 14 residues. Germline V lookup: CDR1 SGHRS, CDR2 YFSETQ. V lost 0 bases and J 3 bases, leaving 9 bases between the germline ends. In DNA, the CDR3 is TGCGCCAGCAGCTTGGATCGGGGAGAAGAGACCCAGTACTTC. As protein: CASSLDRGEETQYF.

The chain carries TRBV29-1 and TRBJ1-1; a weak D match, TRBD1 (5 bases). V was trimmed by 7 bases and J by 11 bases, leaving 20 bases between them. Germline V gives CDR1 SQVTM, CDR2 ANQGSEA. CDR3 length: 12 residues. The CDR3 here is CSGGGTLVEAFF. CDR3 DNA sequence: TGCAGCGGTGGCGGGACGCTGGTTGAGGCTTTCTTT.

V usage is TRBV7-2 and J usage is TRBJ2-2; 11 nucleotides match TRBD2. The CDR3 runs to 15 residues. From germline, CDR1 is SGHTA and CDR2 FQGNSA. The junction had 2 bases not matched to a gene; V was cut back by 2 bases and J by 6 bases. This CDR3 reads CASSLTSGSAGELFF. As DNA, the CDR3 is TGTGCCAGCAGCTTAACTAGCGGGAGTGCCGGGGAGCTGTTTTTT.

The chain employs TRBV29-1 and TRBJ2-1, with 10 bases matching TRBD1. Germline V CDR1 and CDR2: SQVTM, ANQGSEA. This CDR3 is 13 amino acids long. V lost 3 bases to trimming and J lost 8 bases; unmatched junction nucleotides: 4. For the CDR3, the DNA is TGCAGCGTTGAGGGACAGGGGTTACATGAGCAGTTCTTC. It is translated as CSVEGQGLHEQFF.

Remarks on this clone: The junction departs from germline at one end; a sequencing error may be responsible. This chain uses TRBV29-1 with TRBJ2-1, with TRBD1 identical over 7 bases. Germline V gene lookup returns CDR1 SQVTM and CDR2 ANQGSEA. The CDR3 has 13 residues. The CDR3 nucleotides read TGCAGCGCCCGGGACAGCTCCGACAATGAGCAGTTCTTC. This codes for CSARDSSDNEQFF.

The rearrangement joins TRBV18 to TRBJ1-2; no clear D. Deletions cut 3 bases from V and 2 bases from J, with 10 bases between. CDR1 and CDR2 from the germline V gene are KGHSH and LQKENI. CDR3 length: 14 amino acids. CDR3 DNA sequence: TGTGCCAGCTCACCTTGGGAGGGCAACTATGGCTACACCTTC. Amino acid sequence: CASSPWEGNYGYTF.

This chain links TRBV14 with TRBJ1-6; D is unclear. Germline V gene data show CDR1 as SGHDN and CDR2 as FVKESK. This CDR3 comprises 12 residues. Between the trimmed V and J ends, which lost 1 base and 9 bases, there was a span of 4 bases. CDR3 in DNA: TGTGCCAGCAGCCAAGCTCGTTCACCCCTCCACTTT. It codes for CASSQARSPLHF. Together with reference TRBV14 and TRBJ1-6, the CDR3 gives the full variable domain: EAGVTQFPSHSVIEKGQTVTLRCDPISGHDNLYWYRRVMGKEIKFLLHFVKESKQDESGMPNNRFLAERTGGTYSTLKVQPAELEDSGVYFCASSQARSPLHFGNGTRLTVT.

The chain has TRBV5-6 and TRBJ1-2, with TRBD1 matching 7 bases. There are 14 residues in the CDR3. Germline values: CDR1 SGHDT, CDR2 YYEEEE. V shed 0 bases, J shed 5 bases, and the junction held 4 bases outside the gene matches. The CDR3 coding sequence is TGTGCCAGCAGCTTGGTAGGGGGCGTTTATGGCTACACCTTC. Translation gives CASSLVGGVYGYTF.

This chain connects TRBV30 to TRBJ1-4, with D possibly TRBD1 on 5 matching bases. The CDR3 is 15 amino acids. Trimming shortened V by 2 bases and J by 7 bases, and 17 bases separated the two germline ends. The germline gives CDR1 GTSNPN, CDR2 SVGIG (reference sequence). CDR3 sequence (DNA): TGTGCCTGGAGTATCCCGGAAAGGGGTGCTGAAAAACTGTTTTTT. It specifies CAWSIPERGAEKLFF.

The chain uses TRBV5-6 and TRBJ2-7; possibly TRBD1 for D (6 bases). V lost 5 bases and J 2 bases, leaving 14 bases between the germline ends. Germline V gives CDR1 SGHDT, CDR2 YYEEEE. The CDR3 totals 14 residues. This CDR3 is CASRGAGQTYEQYF. DNA of the CDR3: TGTGCCAGCAGGGGAGCCGGACAGACCTACGAGCAGTACTTC.

The chain recombines TRBV7-9 with TRBJ1-2, with 8 bases lining up with TRBD1. The CDR3 covers 15 residues. V lost 2 bases and J lost 0; bases outside the gene matches: 2. Germline CDR1 SEHNR, CDR2 FQNEAQ (reference sequence). The CDR3 is CASSLSTGANYGYTF. The DNA of the CDR3 is TGTGCCAGCAGCTTATCGACAGGGGCTAACTATGGCTACACCTTC.

The rearrangement joins TRBV6-6 to TRBJ1-2; D unresolved. The germline CDR1 and CDR2 sequences are MNHNY and SVGAGI (reference sequence). V was clipped by 2 bases and J by 0 bases, with 4 bases between them. The CDR3 runs to 13 residues. The CDR3, as DNA: TGTGCCAGCAGTTACACAGCTAACTATGGCTACACCTTC. Residues: CASSYTANYGYTF.

The chain recombines TRBV7-2 with TRBJ1-1; no firm D call. V dropped 5 bases and J dropped 0 bases, with 16 bases sitting between them. CDR3 size: 16 residues. Germline values: CDR1 SGHTA, CDR2 FQGNSA. The CDR3 DNA follows: TGTGCCAGCAGCCCCGGGGTGGGTGTTATGAACACTGAAGCTTTCTTT. Its translation is CASSPGVGVMNTEAFF.

This chain links TRBV5-1 with TRBJ2-5, with 8 positions matching TRBD2. The junction had 5 bases not matched to a gene; V was cut back by 3 bases and J by 1 base. The CDR3 extends over 15 amino acids. Germline lookup yields CDR1 SGHRS and CDR2 YFSETQ. CDR3 region: CASSWPREGQETQYF. CDR3 DNA: TGCGCCAGCAGCTGGCCCCGGGAGGGCCAAGAGACCCAGTACTTC.